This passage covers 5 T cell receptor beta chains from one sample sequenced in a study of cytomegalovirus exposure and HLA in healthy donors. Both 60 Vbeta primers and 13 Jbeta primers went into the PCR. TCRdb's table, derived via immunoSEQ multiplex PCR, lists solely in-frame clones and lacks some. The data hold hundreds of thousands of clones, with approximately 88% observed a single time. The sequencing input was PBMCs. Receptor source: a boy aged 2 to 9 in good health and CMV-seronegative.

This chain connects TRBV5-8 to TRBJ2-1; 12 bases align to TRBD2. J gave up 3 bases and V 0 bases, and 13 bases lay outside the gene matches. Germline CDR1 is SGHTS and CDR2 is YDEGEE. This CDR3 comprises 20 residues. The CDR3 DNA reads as TGTGCCAGCAGCTTGGAAGACTACACGACTAGCGGGGGCCTCTACAATGAGCAGTTCTTC. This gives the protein CASSLEDYTTSGGLYNEQFF.

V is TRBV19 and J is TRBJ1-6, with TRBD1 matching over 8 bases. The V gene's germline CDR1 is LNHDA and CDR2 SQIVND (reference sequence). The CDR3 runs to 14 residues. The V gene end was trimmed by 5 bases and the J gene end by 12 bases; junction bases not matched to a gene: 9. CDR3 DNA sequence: TGTGCCAGTAGTTTTCTGGGACAGGAGGTACCCCTCCACTTT. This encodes CASSFLGQEVPLHF.

The CDR3: CASSLNTGREQYF. CDR3 in DNA: TGTGCCAGCAGCTTAAATACAGGGCGAGAGCAGTACTTC. This sequence joins TRBV7-6 and TRBJ2-7; a possible D gene is TRBD1 (6 bases). The CDR3 runs 13 residues. Trimming removed 2 bases at V and 7 bases at J, with 12 bases between. CDR1 and CDR2 (germline): SGHVS, FNYEAQ.

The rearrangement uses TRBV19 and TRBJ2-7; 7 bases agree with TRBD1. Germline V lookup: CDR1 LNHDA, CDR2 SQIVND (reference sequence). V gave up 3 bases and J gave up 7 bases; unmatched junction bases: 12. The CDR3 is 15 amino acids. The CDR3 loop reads CASSITTGPSWEQYF. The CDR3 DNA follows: TGTGCCAGTAGTATTACGACAGGGCCCTCGTGGGAGCAGTACTTC.

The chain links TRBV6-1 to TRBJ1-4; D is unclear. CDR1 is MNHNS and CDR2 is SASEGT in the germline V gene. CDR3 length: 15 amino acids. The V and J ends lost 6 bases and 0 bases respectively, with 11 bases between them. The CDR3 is CASSRQSATNEKLFF. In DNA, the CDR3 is TGTGCCAGCAGCAGGCAGAGTGCAACTAATGAAAAACTGTTTTTT.